This T cell receptor beta chain was obtained from a study of cytomegalovirus exposure and HLA in healthy donors. Across the study: Within an early data release were 85 million or so unique TCRs drawn from HLA-typed donors. Findings and limits, study-wide: Later work associated fewer than 20,000 TCR beta sequences with HLA alleles at 0.05 false discovery rate. CMV serostatus stood as the only immune exposure information on hand.

From germline, CDR1 is GTSNPN and CDR2 SVGIG (reference sequence). CDR3 size: 12 residues. Trimming cost V 1 base and J 3 bases, with 6 bases left between them. This PCR relied on a set of 60 Vbeta primers and 13 Jbeta primers. Clones were sequenced by immunoSEQ multiplex PCR, and TCRdb holds only the in-frame ones, with some missing. This sample has about 200,000 clones, with under 85% found just once. About this clone: Its target is not known.

Sequencing was carried out using PBMCs. The receptor's source is a man aged 50 to 59 in good health and CMV-seronegative. The rearrangement joins TRBV30 to TRBJ2-5; no reliable D call. The DNA for the CDR3 is TGTGCCTGGAGTGCATACAAAGAGACCCAGTACTTC. Encoded protein: CAWSAYKETQYF.